This T cell receptor beta chain comes out of a study of T cells after yellow fever vaccination. From the 5' RACE reads, TCRdb called clonotypes with MiXCR, one entry per CDR3 protein. The sample gives some 350,000 distinct CDR3 sequences, around a tenth of which show up once; less than 20% is in the top ten. This clonotype has ten or more counts. CDR1 LGHNA and CDR2 YSLEER come from the germline V gene. The CDR3 extends over 17 amino acids. Trimming at V came to 0 bases and at J to 4 bases, leaving 8 bases not matched to a gene. The TCR was taken from a man in his late teens or twenties who received the YFV17D yellow fever vaccine. The gene calls are TRBV4-3 and TRBJ2-3; 9 bases fit TRBD1. The sample was PBMCs, taken on the day of the first yellow fever vaccination. The CDR3: CASSQEGDREGPDTQYF. The CDR3 coding sequence is TGCGCCAGCAGCCAAGAAGGGGACAGGGAGGGCCCAGATACGCAGTATTTT.